A single sample gave rise to the 16 T cell receptor beta chains below, sequenced in a study of T cell repertoires in cytomegalovirus infection. TCRdb fed the reads into MiXCR, producing one record per CDR3 protein. The table shows roughly 920,000 distinct CDR3 sequences, with 25% to 40% occurring only once. No antigen is known for these receptors. Sequences were derived from cultured CD8+ T cells from PBMCs, sampled from culture after CMV antigen stimulation. The receptors shown here come from a human donor in good health (CMV status not recorded). Some clones in this sample may be carry-over from other donors' samples.

In the case of this clonotype: With a much larger clone just one base away, this may be a read error. The chain employs TRBV5-4 and TRBJ2-7, with 9 positions matching TRBD1. Germline lookup yields CDR1 SGHNT and CDR2 YYREEE (reference sequence). The CDR3 sequence is 12 residues long. V lost 5 bases, J lost 6 bases, and 3 bases stayed unmatched. CDR3 bases: TGTGCCAGCAGTGGGACAGGGTCCGAGCAGTACGTC. This encodes CASSGTGSEQYV.

This clonotype showed up just a few times. V is TRBV20-1 and J is TRBJ2-7, with D hard to call. This CDR3 is built from 11 residues. V lost 0 bases and J 3 bases, leaving 3 bases between the germline ends. Germline V CDR1 and CDR2: DFQATT, SNEGSKA (reference sequence). CDR3 protein: CSARDNYEQYV. The DNA for the CDR3 is TGCAGTGCTAGAGACAACTACGAGCAGTACGTC.

The chain couples TRBV20-1 to TRBJ1-2; 8 bases align to TRBD1. The CDR3 runs 17 residues. The trim removed 1 base at V and 2 bases at J, leaving 12 bases unmatched. Germline V CDR1 and CDR2: DFQATT, SNEGSKA (reference sequence). This CDR3 is CSARGPRTGPENYGYTF. The CDR3, as DNA: TGCAGTGCTAGAGGCCCAAGGACAGGGCCGGAAAACTATGGCTACACCTTC.

The chain has TRBV20-1 and TRBJ1-1; D unclear. CDR1 DFQATT and CDR2 SNEGSKA come from the germline V gene (reference sequence). There are 11 residues in the CDR3. V was cut by 3 bases and J by 3 bases, with 5 bases left in between. In nucleotides, the CDR3 is TGCAGTGCTAGTGGCTACACTGAAGCTTTCTTT. Amino acid sequence: CSASGYTEAFF.

The sample holds a few counts of this clonotype. V is TRBV5-4 and J is TRBJ2-7; D perhaps matches TRBD1 (6 bases). The CDR3 is 15 residues long. The germline V gene encodes CDR1 SGHNT and CDR2 YYREEE (reference sequence). Trimming shortened V by 6 bases and J by 0 bases, and 16 bases separated the two germline ends. The CDR3 coding sequence is TGTGCCAGCACCATGGACAGCCGAAGCTCCTACGAGCAGTACTTC. Translating gives CASTMDSRSSYEQYF.

Only a few counts were recorded for this clonotype. J is TRBJ2-5 and V is TRBV6-6; D gene uncertain. The germline V and J ends were trimmed by 0 bases and 5 bases, with 7 bases remaining between them. Per germline, CDR1 MNHNY and CDR2 SVGAGI (reference sequence). The CDR3 sequence is 13 residues long. The CDR3 nucleotides are TGTGCCAGCAGTTACTCGGGCTCGGAGACCCAGTACTTC. Translation: CASSYSGSETQYF.

Turning to this clonotype: Its ends do not fully match the called genes, so a read error is possible. The chain has TRBV7-2 and TRBJ2-3, with D maybe TRBD2 (5 bases). The CDR3 loop spans 14 amino acids. Germline CDR1 SGHTA, CDR2 FQGNSA. This CDR3 reads CASGFGGSTDTQYF. CDR3 nucleotides: TGTGCCAGCGGCTTTGGAGGAAGCACAGATACGCAGTATTTT.

Details on this clonotype: This clone may be a read error of a much larger clone one base away. The chain joins TRBV7-8 to TRBJ2-7, with TRBD1 identical over 9 bases. The CDR3 runs to 15 residues. CDR1 and CDR2 from the germline V gene are SGHVS and FQNEAQ. The V segment lost 3 bases and the J segment 2 bases; nucleotides outside the gene matches: 5. The CDR3 DNA reads as TGTGCCAGCAGCTTCGGACAGGGGTCGACCTACGAGCAGTACGTC. Encoded protein: CASSFGQGSTYEQYV.

This chain joins TRBV19 and TRBJ2-3; D unresolved. CDR1 is LNHDA, CDR2 SQIVND, per germline (reference sequence). The CDR3 is made up of 15 amino acids. The V end was cut by 10 bases, the J end by 2 bases, with 19 bases between. The CDR3, as DNA: TGTGCCACCTCCGGACGGGCAGCGATCACAGATACGCAGTATTTT. Encoded protein: CATSGRAAITDTQYF.

The chain uses TRBV7-9 and TRBJ2-1; D uncertain. This CDR3 is 14 amino acids long. V was cut by 5 bases and J by 6 bases, with 14 bases left in between. The V gene's germline CDR1 is SEHNR and CDR2 FQNEAQ (reference sequence). For the CDR3, the DNA is TGTGCCAGCAGCCTTAGTAGTTGGGGCAATGAGCAGTTCTTC. Translated, it gives CASSLSSWGNEQFF.

The CDR3 region has the DNA TGTGCCACCAGGATCGGGACGGAGCTGACCTACGAGCAGTACGTC. Protein product: CATRIGTELTYEQYV. V gene TRBV6-1 combines with J gene TRBJ2-7, with D perhaps matching TRBD1 or TRBD2 (5 bases each). The CDR3 is made up of 15 amino acids. Germline CDR1 reads MNHNS; CDR2 reads SASEGT. V gave up 10 bases and J gave up 2 bases, with 21 bases separating them.

V usage is TRBV19 and J usage is TRBJ2-7, with 7 nucleotides matching TRBD1. With V trimmed by 5 bases and J by 3 bases, 7 bases remained unmatched. CDR3 length: 14 residues. Germline assignment: CDR1 LNHDA and CDR2 SQIVND (reference sequence). The CDR3 reads CASSDDDRDYEQYF. CDR3 bases: TGTGCCAGTAGTGACGACGACAGGGACTACGAGCAGTACTTC.

The CDR3 loop is CASSLGRGPNQPQHF. CDR3 DNA: TGTGCCAGCAGCTTAGGGAGAGGGCCCAATCAGCCCCAGCATTTT. V and J are TRBV7-6 and TRBJ1-5, with D unresolved. The CDR3 length is 15 residues. CDR1 SGHVS and CDR2 FNYEAQ come from the germline V gene. Trimming removed 1 base from V and 3 bases from J, with 10 bases in between.

The chain employs TRBV27 and TRBJ2-1; 8 bases agree with TRBD2. The CDR3 is made up of 14 amino acids. Germline lookup yields CDR1 MNHEY and CDR2 SMNVEV (reference sequence). CDR3: CASREGSSYNEQFF. CDR3 DNA sequence: TGTGCTAGCCGGGAGGGGAGCTCCTACAATGAGCAGTTCTTC.

This chain connects TRBV7-6 to TRBJ1-4; D is unresolved. The V gene's germline CDR1 is SGHVS and CDR2 FNYEAQ. The CDR3 is made up of 12 amino acids. Trimming shortened V by 1 base and J by 6 bases, and 3 bases separated the two germline ends. The CDR3 DNA reads TGTGCCAGCAGCTTAGATGATGAAAAACTGTTTTTT. This gives the protein CASSLDDEKLFF.

The chain links TRBV6-2 or TRBV6-3 to TRBJ2-1; TRBD1 matches 7 bases. Germline V gene sequence: CDR1 MNHEY, CDR2 SVGEGT. The CDR3 contains 16 residues. Unmatched junction bases numbered 4, after V lost 0 bases and J lost 2 bases. CDR3 DNA sequence: TGTGCCAGCAGTTACTCGGGACAGCCTCCCTACAATGAGCAGTTCTTC. Its protein is CASSYSGQPPYNEQFF.